This T cell receptor (beta chain) was identified in a study of blood T cell repertoires in COVID-19. On the study more broadly: Donors in the United States, Italy and Spain gave samples during acute or convalescent COVID-19. The analysed material was cDNA or gDNA that came from T cells, B-cell-depleted T cells, or PBMCs.

Participant ages covered roughly 18 to 89 years across 25 or so US areas. In the authors' methods: Estimates of nucleated cell counts were drawn from the amplification of reference gene primers. Profiling relied on immunoSEQ multiplex PCR, and the TCRdb table lists in-frame clones only, not all of them. V, J and clone size are those of that table, while D and trimming were read from the DNA. This sample has about 480,000 clones, with 87% found just once. V was pared by 4 bases and J by 2 bases, with 9 bases between. The CDR3 sequence is 13 residues long. Germline V gene data show CDR1 as SGHVS and CDR2 as FQNEAQ.

The sequence was obtained from a woman aged 18 to 35 with acute COVID-19. The sequenced sample consisted of PBMCs or T cells enriched from blood (not recorded which). The V gene is TRBV7-8, the J gene TRBJ2-7, with D perhaps TRBD1 (6 bases). CDR3: CASSYRAPYEQYF. CDR3 sequence (DNA): TGTGCCAGCAGCTACAGGGCCCCCTACGAGCAGTACTTC.